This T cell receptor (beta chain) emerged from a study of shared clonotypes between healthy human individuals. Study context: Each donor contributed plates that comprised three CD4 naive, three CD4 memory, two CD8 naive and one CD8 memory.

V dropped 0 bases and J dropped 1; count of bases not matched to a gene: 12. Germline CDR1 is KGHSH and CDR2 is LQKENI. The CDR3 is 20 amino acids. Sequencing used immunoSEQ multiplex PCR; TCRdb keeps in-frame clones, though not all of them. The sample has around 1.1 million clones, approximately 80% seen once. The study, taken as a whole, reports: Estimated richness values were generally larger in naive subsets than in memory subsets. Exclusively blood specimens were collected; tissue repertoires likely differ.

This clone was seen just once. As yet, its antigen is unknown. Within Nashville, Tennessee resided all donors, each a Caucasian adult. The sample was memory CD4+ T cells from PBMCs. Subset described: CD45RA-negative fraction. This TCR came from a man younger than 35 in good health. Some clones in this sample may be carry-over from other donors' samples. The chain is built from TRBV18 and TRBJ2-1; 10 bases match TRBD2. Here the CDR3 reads CASSPPGSSGSLGSYNEQFF. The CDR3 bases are TGTGCCAGCTCACCACCGGGGTCTAGCGGGAGTCTAGGGTCCTACAATGAGCAGTTCTTC.